The clone carrying this TCR beta chain occurred a few times. The protocol was immunoSEQ multiplex PCR, while the TCRdb copy is restricted to in-frame clones and leaves out a portion. This sample has around 3,600 clones, with 55% to 75% found just once. This sample stems from a study of graft-versus-host responses after intestinal transplantation. Background on the study: After anti-thymocyte globulin induction, recipients took tacrolimus and steroids for two to three years.

To release intraepithelial and lamina propria lymphocytes, the graft tissue was processed. This TCR came from a human patient who received an intestinal transplant, so some T cells may come from the graft donor. The specimen was ileum tissue, collected about 980 days after intestinal transplantation.

CDR3: CSATTGGNNQPQHF. In DNA form, the CDR3 reads TGCAGCGCCACGACAGGGGGCAACAATCAGCCCCAGCATTTT. The gene calls are TRBV29-1 and TRBJ1-5; 10 positions match TRBD1. Trimming removed 7 bases from V and 3 bases from J; junction bases left unmatched: 6. Germline CDR1 is SQVTM and CDR2 is ANQGSEA. This CDR3 contains 14 residues.